The clone carrying this TCR beta chain has more than one count but fewer than ten. Its antigen is currently unknown. Generation of TCR cDNA used 5'RACE template switching (which added a universal primer site and UMIs). TCRdb called the 5' RACE reads again in MiXCR, with one record for every CDR3 protein. The sample contains some 400,000 distinct CDR3 sequences, around 19% of which appear only once. The data stem from a study of T cells after yellow fever vaccination. Study at large: When fractions had low cell numbers, they were prepared with SMART-Seq v4 Ultra Low Input. Study-level points and caveats: When the response was secondary, it was weaker but reached its peak faster, day 5 versus 15. Of the clonotypes, a small share occurred in both CD4 and CD8 compartments.

Germline CDR1 reads DFQATT; CDR2 reads SNEGSKA (reference sequence). Germline trimming cut 1 base from V and 3 bases from J; bases unmatched to any gene: 14. This CDR3 is built from 18 residues. The TCR originated in a man between 18 and 29 years old who received the YFV17D yellow fever vaccine. The material was PBMCs, obtained before the yellow fever booster vaccination. The chain couples TRBV20-1 to TRBJ2-3, with TRBD2 matching 9 bases. CDR3: CSARGGSGGPTGTDTQYF. In nucleotides, the CDR3 is TGCAGTGCTAGAGGTGGAAGCGGGGGGCCCACGGGGACAGATACGCAGTATTTT.